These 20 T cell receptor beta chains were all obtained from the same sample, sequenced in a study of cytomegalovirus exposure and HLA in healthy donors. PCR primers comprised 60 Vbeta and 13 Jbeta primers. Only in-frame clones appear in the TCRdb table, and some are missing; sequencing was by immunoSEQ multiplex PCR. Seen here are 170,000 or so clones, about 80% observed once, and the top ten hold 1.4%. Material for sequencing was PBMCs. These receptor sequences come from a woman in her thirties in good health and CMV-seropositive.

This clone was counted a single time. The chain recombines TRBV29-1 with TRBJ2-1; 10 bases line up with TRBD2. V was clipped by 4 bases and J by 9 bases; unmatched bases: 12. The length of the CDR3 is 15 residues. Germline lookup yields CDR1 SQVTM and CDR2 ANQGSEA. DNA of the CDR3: TGCAGCGTTGGGGGGACGACTAGCGGGCTGAGTGAGCAGTTCTTC. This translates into CSVGGTTSGLSEQFF.

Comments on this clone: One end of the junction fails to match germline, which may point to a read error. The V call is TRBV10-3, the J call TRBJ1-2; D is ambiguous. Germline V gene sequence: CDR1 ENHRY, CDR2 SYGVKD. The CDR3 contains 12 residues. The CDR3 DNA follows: TGTGCCATCAGTGAAGAGGGAGTTGGCCACACCTTC. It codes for CAISEEGVGHTF.

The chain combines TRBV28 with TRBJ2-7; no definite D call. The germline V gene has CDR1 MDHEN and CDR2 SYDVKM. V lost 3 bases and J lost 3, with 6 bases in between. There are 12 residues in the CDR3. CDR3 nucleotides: TGTGCCAGCAGTTTCCAGGACTACGAGCAGTACTTC. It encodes CASSFQDYEQYF.

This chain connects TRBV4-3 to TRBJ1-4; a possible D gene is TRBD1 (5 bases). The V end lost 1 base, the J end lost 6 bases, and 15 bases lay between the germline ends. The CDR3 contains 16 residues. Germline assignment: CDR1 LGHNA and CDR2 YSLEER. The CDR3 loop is CASSQVPGGEDEKLFF. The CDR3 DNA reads TGCGCCAGCAGCCAAGTACCGGGGGGGGAGGATGAAAAACTGTTTTTT.

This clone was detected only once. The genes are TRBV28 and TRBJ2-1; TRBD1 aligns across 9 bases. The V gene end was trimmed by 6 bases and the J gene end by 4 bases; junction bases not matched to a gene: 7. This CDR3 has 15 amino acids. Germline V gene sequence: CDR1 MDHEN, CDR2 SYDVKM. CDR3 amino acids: CASRKQGAKYNEQFF. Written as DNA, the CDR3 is TGTGCCAGCAGGAAACAGGGGGCAAAGTACAATGAGCAGTTCTTC.

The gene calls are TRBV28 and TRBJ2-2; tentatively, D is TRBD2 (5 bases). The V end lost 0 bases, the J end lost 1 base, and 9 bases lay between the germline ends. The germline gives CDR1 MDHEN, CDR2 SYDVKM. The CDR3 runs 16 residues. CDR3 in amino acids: CASSLWGAGNTGELFF. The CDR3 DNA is TGTGCCAGCAGTTTATGGGGAGCAGGGAACACCGGGGAGCTGTTTTTT. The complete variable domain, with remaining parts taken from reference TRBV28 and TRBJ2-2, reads DVKVTQSSRYLVKRTGEKVFLECVQDMDHENMFWYRQDPGLGLRLIYFSYDVKMKEKGDIPEGYSVSREKKERFSLILESASTNQTSMYLCASSLWGAGNTGELFFGEGSRLTVL.

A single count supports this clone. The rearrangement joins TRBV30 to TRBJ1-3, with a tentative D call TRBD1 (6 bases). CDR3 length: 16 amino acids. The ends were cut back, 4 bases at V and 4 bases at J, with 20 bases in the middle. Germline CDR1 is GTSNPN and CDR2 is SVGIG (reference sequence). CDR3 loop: CAWKGPGANSGNTIYF. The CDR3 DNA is TGTGCCTGGAAGGGGCCAGGGGCAAACTCCGGAAACACCATATATTTT.

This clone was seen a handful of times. The CDR3 sequence: CASSLKDKCGRATDTQYF. The CDR3 coding sequence is TGTGCCAGCAGCTTAAAAGACAAGTGCGGGAGGGCCACAGATACGCAGTATTTT. The gene calls are TRBV7-3 and TRBJ2-3; 9 nucleotides align to TRBD2. This CDR3 comprises 18 residues. V shed 1 base and J 2 bases; nucleotides not matched to a gene: 10. Germline CDR1 SGHTA, CDR2 FQGTGA.

DNA for the CDR3: TGTGCCAGCACCCCAGAAAACTATGGCTACACCTTC. It specifies CASTPENYGYTF. This chain uses TRBV28 with TRBJ1-2; D is unclear. This CDR3 comprises 12 residues. Germline V gives CDR1 MDHEN, CDR2 SYDVKM. The ends were cut back, 7 bases at V and 2 bases at J, with 8 bases in the middle.

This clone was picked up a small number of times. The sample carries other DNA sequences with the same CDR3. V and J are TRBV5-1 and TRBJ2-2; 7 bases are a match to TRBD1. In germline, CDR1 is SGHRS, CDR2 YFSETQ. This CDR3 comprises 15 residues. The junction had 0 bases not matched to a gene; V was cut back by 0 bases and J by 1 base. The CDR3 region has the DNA TGCGCCAGCAGCTTGGGGGACAGGAACACCGGGGAGCTGTTTTTT. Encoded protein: CASSLGDRNTGELFF.

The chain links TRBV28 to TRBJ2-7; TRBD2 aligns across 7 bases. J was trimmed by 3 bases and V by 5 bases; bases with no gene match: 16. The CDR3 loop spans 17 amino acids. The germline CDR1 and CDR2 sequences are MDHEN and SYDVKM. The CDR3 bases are TGTGCCAGCAGTCCGCCCTCGACTAGCCCTGATAGCTACGAGCAGTACTTC. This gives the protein CASSPPSTSPDSYEQYF.

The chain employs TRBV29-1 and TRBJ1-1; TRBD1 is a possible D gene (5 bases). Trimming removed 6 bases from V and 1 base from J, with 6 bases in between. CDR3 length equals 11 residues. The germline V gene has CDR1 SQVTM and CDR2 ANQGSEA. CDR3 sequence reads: CSVTGNTEAFF. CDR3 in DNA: TGCAGCGTAACAGGGAACACTGAAGCTTTCTTT.

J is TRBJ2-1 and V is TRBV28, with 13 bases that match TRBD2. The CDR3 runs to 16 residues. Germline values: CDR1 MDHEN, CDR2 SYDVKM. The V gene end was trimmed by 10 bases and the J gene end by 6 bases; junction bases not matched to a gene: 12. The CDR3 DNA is TGTGCCATACGAAATTTGGGACTAGCGGGAACCAATGAGCAGTTCTTC. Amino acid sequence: CAIRNLGLAGTNEQFF.

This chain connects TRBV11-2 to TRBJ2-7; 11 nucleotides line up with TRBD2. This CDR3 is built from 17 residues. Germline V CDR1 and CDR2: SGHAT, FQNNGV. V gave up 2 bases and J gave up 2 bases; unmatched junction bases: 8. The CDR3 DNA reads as TGTGCCAGCAGCTTACTGGTAGCGGGAGGGTTTCCCTACGAGCAGTACTTC. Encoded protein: CASSLLVAGGFPYEQYF.

CDR3 DNA: TGTGCCAGCAGTCTACAGGGGCCAACTGCTGGAAACACCATATATTTT. This codes for CASSLQGPTAGNTIYF. The rearrangement links TRBV2 to TRBJ1-3, with TRBD1 matching 7 bases. CDR1 is SNHLY, CDR2 FYNNEI, per germline. V trimming: 5 bases; J trimming: 2 bases; junction bases outside the gene matches: 9. This CDR3 has 16 residues. The variable domain in full, completed from reference TRBV2 and TRBJ1-3, reads EPEVTQTPSHQVTQMGQEVILRCVPISNHLYFYWYRQILGQKVEFLVSFYNNEISEKSEIFDDQFSVERPDGSNFTLKIRSTKLEDSAMYFCASSLQGPTAGNTIYFGEGSWLTVV.

The CDR3 spells CASSHLWGGRADTQYF. CDR3 DNA sequence: TGTGCCAGCAGTCACCTTTGGGGCGGGAGGGCGGATACGCAGTATTTT. The chain employs TRBV7-9 and TRBJ2-3, with TRBD2 matching 9 bases. Trimming removed 6 bases from V and 6 bases from J; junction bases left unmatched: 13. The CDR3 loop spans 16 amino acids. Germline values: CDR1 SEHNR, CDR2 FQNEAQ (reference sequence).

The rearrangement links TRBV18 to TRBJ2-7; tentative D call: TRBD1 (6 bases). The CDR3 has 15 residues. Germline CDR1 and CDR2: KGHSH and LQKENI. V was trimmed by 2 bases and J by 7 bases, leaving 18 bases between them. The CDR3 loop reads CASSPKRQDPWEQYF. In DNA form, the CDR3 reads TGTGCCAGCTCACCAAAAAGACAGGACCCCTGGGAGCAGTACTTC.

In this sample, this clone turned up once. The CDR3 nucleotides are TGTGCCTGGAAGAAGTTAGTGGCGGAGGGCTACACCTTC. It codes for CAWKKLVAEGYTF. The V call is TRBV30, the J call TRBJ1-2; no definite D call. Trimming took 4 bases from V and 8 from J, leaving 17 bases between them. The CDR3 is 13 residues long. Germline lookup yields CDR1 GTSNPN and CDR2 SVGIG (reference sequence).

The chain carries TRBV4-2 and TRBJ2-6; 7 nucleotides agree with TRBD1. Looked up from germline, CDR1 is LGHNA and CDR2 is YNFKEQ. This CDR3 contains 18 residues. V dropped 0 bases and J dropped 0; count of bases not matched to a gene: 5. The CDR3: CASSQEVTGLSGANVLTF. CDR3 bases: TGTGCCAGCAGCCAAGAAGTGACAGGGCTCTCTGGGGCCAACGTCCTGACTTTC.

CDR3 nucleotide sequence: TGTGCCAGCAGTGAAGGGAGGCGTGGACAGGGAAGTTCTGGGGCCAACGTCCTGACTTTC. It translates to CASSEGRRGQGSSGANVLTF. The chain couples TRBV2 to TRBJ2-6, with 8 bases lining up with TRBD1. Germline assignment: CDR1 SNHLY and CDR2 FYNNEI. The CDR3 loop spans 20 amino acids. The V segment lost 1 base and the J segment 1 base; nucleotides outside the gene matches: 12.